The present T cell receptor beta chain was sequenced within a study of blood T cell repertoires in COVID-19. Across the whole study: Acute-phase and convalescent COVID-19 samples originated in the United States, Italy and Spain.

The CDR3 totals 13 residues. The germline V gene encodes CDR1 MGHRA and CDR2 YSYEKL. Trimming removed 0 bases from V and 4 bases from J, with 6 bases in between. Clones were read by immunoSEQ multiplex PCR, and TCRdb kept only the in-frame ones, dropping some. The profile shows approximately 160,000 clones, 70% to 90% of them singletons. Seattle cases were enrolled at active infection and followed longitudinally. This TCR came from an older woman with COVID-19, enrolled during active disease. Sequenced input: peripheral blood. The chain links TRBV4-1 to TRBJ1-2; no clear D. The CDR3 DNA reads TGCGCCAGCAGCCAAGATCAGCGCTATGGCTACACCTTC. This gives the protein CASSQDQRYGYTF.